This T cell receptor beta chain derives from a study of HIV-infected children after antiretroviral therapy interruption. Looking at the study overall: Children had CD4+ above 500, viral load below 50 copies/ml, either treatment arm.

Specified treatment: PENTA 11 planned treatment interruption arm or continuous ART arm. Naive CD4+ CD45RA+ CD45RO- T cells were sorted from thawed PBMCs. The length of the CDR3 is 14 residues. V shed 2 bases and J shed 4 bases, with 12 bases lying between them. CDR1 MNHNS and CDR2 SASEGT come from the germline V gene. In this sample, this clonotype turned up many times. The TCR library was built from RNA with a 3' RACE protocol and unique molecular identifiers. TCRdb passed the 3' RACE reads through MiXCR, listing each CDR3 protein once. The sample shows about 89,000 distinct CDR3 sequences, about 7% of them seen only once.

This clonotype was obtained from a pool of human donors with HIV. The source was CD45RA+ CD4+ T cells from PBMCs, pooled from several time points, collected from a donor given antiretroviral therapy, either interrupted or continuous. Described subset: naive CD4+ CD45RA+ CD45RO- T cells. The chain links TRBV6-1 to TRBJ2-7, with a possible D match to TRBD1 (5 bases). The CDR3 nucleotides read TGTGCCAGCAGTGAACCAGGGAAAGGTTACGAGCAGTACTTC. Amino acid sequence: CASSEPGKGYEQYF.